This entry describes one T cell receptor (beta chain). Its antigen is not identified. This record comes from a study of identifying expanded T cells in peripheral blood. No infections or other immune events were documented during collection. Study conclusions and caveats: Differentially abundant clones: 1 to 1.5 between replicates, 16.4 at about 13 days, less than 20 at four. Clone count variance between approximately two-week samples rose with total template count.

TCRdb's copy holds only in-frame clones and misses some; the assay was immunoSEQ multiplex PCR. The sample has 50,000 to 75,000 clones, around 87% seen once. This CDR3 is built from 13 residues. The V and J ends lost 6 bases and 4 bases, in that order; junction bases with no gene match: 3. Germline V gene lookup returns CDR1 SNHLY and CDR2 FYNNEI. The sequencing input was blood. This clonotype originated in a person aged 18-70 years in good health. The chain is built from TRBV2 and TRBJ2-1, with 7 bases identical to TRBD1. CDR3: CASSRQGYNEQFF. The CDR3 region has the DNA TGTGCCAGCAGCCGACAGGGATACAATGAGCAGTTCTTC.